Following are 7 T cell receptor beta chains from one sample sequenced in a study of OX40 agonist ivuxolimab in advanced cancers. The library was prepared using the immunoSEQ multiplex PCR assay. TCRdb's version of the immuneACCESS table is confined to in-frame rearrangements and falls short of the full clone set. An unresolved V gene accounts for under half of the shortfall where checked; the remainder is of unknown origin. The sample records 60,000 to 85,000 clones, over 80% of which are singletons. 3.5% to 4.5% of the sample comes from the top ten. Sequencing was performed on CD4+ or CD8+ T cells sorted from blood, taken in a trial of the OX40 agonist ivuxolimab. These receptors came from an adult with an advanced solid tumor such as melanoma, head and neck, liver or kidney cancer.

For the CDR3, the DNA is TGTGCCAGCAGTACCCGGGGACCGAGCTCTGGAAACACCATATATTTT. Protein product: CASSTRGPSSGNTIYF. V gene TRBV6-6 combines with J gene TRBJ1-3, with TRBD1 as a possible D gene (5 bases). In germline, CDR1 is MNHNY, CDR2 SVGAGI (reference sequence). Trimming shortened V by 5 bases and J by 0 bases, and 14 bases separated the two germline ends. This CDR3 has 16 residues.

The chain uses TRBV4-1 and TRBJ2-7; tentatively, D is TRBD1 (6 bases). The germline V and J ends were trimmed by 4 bases and 3 bases, with 13 bases remaining between them. Germline CDR1 is MGHRA and CDR2 is YSYEKL. The CDR3 is 14 amino acids. Written as DNA, the CDR3 is TGCGCCAGCAGCCCGACCCGGACAGTCTACGAGCAGTACTTC. Protein product: CASSPTRTVYEQYF.

The count of this clone is one. This chain connects TRBV11-3 to TRBJ1-2, with D possibly matching TRBD1 (5 bases). The length of the CDR3 is 14 residues. The V gene lost 8 bases and the J gene lost 2 bases, with 15 bases spanning the gap. Germline CDR1 reads SGHNT; CDR2 reads YENEEA. CDR3 protein: CASSSPGMNYGYTF. Written as DNA, the CDR3 is TGTGCCAGCTCCTCCCCAGGGATGAACTATGGCTACACCTTC.

The V and J genes are TRBV5-1 and TRBJ1-3; 9 nucleotides line up with TRBD1. The ends lost 0 bases at V and 6 bases at J; junction bases unmatched: 4. The CDR3 has 15 residues. Germline assignment: CDR1 SGHRS and CDR2 YFSETQ. The CDR3 DNA sequence: TGCGCCAGCAGCTTGGATGGGGACAGGGTAAACACCATATATTTT. Protein: CASSLDGDRVNTIYF.

J is TRBJ2-7 and V is TRBV6-1; 7 nucleotides match TRBD1. Germline assignment: CDR1 MNHNS and CDR2 SASEGT. Germline trimming cut 4 bases from V and 2 bases from J; bases unmatched to any gene: 11. The CDR3 contains 16 residues. This CDR3 is CASSADTGTDPYEQYF. The CDR3 DNA is TGTGCCAGCAGTGCAGATACCGGGACAGATCCCTACGAGCAGTACTTC.

This clone was recorded a few times. This chain connects TRBV4-3 to TRBJ2-3; D is perhaps TRBD1 (5 bases). This CDR3 has 15 residues. Germline CDR1 LGHNA, CDR2 YSLEER. V was clipped by 5 bases and J by 2 bases, with 14 bases between them. The CDR3 DNA sequence: TGCGCCAGCAGCTCGGTAGGGGTCCTCACAGATACGCAGTATTTT. Residues: CASSSVGVLTDTQYF.

V is TRBV6-5 and J is TRBJ2-7, with 8 bases that match TRBD1. Per germline, CDR1 MNHEY and CDR2 SVGAGI. The V segment lost 4 bases and the J segment 7 bases; nucleotides outside the gene matches: 9. CDR3 size: 14 residues. In DNA, the CDR3 is TGTGCCAGCAGTTTAGGACAGGGATGGAGTGAGCAGTACTTC. This sequence encodes CASSLGQGWSEQYF.